What follows is one T cell receptor (beta chain) and its context. Its matching antigen is unknown. The sample originates from a study of circulating and synovial CD4+ cells in juvenile arthritis. Patients with active juvenile idiopathic arthritis donated these samples. V lost 3 bases, J lost 1 base, and 9 bases lay in between. CDR1 and CDR2 from the germline V gene are GTSNPN and SVGIG (reference sequence). The CDR3 has 13 residues. Study-level points and caveats: These blood cells shared more CDR3 sequences with synovium than bulk blood.

Assay: immunoSEQ multiplex PCR; the TCRdb copy retains only in-frame clones and omits some. The profile shows 1,200 or so clones, about nine tenths of them singletons. The sequence was obtained from a human patient with juvenile idiopathic arthritis. Some clones in this sample may be carry-over from other donors' samples. This chain joins TRBV30 and TRBJ1-1; a weak D match, TRBD1 (5 bases). The sequencing sample was made of HLA-DR+ CD4+ T cells from blood. Subset meaning: circulating pathogenic-like lymphocytes, sorted as HLA-DR+CD14-CD3+CD4+CD25low/- blood T cells. The CDR3 reads CAWSLRGNTEAFF. Here the CDR3 DNA reads TGTGCCTGGAGCCTAAGGGGGAACACTGAAGCTTTCTTT.